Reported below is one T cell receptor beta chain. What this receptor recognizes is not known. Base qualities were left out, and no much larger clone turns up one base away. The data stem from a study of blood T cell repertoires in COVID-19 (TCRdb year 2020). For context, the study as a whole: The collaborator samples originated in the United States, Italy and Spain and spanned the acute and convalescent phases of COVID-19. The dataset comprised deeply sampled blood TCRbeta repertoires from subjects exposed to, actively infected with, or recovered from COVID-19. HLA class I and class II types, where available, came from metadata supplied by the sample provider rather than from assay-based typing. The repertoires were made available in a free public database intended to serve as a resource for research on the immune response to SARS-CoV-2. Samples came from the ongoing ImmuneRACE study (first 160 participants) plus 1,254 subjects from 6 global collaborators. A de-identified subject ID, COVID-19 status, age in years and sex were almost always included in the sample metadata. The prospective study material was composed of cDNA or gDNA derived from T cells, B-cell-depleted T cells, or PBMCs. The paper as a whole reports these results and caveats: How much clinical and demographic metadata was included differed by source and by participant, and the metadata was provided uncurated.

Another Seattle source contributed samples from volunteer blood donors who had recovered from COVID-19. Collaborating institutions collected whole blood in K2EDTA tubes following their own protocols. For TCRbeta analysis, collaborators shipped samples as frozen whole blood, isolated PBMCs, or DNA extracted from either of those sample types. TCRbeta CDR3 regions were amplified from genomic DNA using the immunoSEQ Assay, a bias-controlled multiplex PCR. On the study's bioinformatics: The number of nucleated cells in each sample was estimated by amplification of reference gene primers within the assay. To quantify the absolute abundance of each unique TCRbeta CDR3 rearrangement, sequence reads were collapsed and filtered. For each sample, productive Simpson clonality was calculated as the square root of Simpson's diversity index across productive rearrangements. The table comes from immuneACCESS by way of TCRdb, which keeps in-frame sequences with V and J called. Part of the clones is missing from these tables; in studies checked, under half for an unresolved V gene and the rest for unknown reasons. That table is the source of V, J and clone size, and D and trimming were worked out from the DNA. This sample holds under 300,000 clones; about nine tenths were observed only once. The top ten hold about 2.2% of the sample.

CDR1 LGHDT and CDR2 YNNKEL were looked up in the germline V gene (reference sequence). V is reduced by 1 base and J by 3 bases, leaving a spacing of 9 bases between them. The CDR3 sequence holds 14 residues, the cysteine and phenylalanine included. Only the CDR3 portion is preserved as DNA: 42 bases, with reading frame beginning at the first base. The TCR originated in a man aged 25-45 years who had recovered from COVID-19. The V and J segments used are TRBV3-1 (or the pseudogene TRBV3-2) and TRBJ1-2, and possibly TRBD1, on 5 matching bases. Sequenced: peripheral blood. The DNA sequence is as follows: TGTGCCAGCAGCCAAGGTGGAGGGGACTATGGCTACACCTTC. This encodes CASSQGGGDYGYTF.